These 14 T cell receptor beta chains originate from one sample sequenced in a study of blood T cells in healthy people across ages. The use of a sample-barcoded 5' primer and a J-beta primer mix characterized a second PCR of about 6 to 12 cycles. TCRdb re-derived calls from the 5' RACE reads in MiXCR, one entry per CDR3 protein. The sample contains around 780,000 distinct CDR3 sequences, roughly 25% of which appear only once. The same sample was also studied in work on T cells of mothers and their children.

The sequenced sample was blood. The receptors originated from a boy aged 5-17 years in good health.

The sample holds a few counts of this clonotype. V gene TRBV2 combines with J gene TRBJ2-7; 7 bases match TRBD1. The germline CDR1 and CDR2 sequences are SNHLY and FYNNEI. CDR3 length equals 14 residues. The ends lost 7 bases at V and 1 base at J; junction bases unmatched: 7. CDR3 region: CASTLDRASYEQYF. Here the CDR3 DNA reads TGTGCCAGCACCCTAGACAGGGCTTCCTACGAGCAGTACTTC.

This clonotype was seen a few times. The rearrangement uses TRBV29-1 and TRBJ2-1; a weak D match, TRBD1 (5 bases). Germline V gene sequence: CDR1 SQVTM, CDR2 ANQGSEA. This CDR3 has 14 residues. Deletions cut 1 base from V and 3 bases from J, with 10 bases between. The CDR3 bases are TGCAGCGTTGAAGGGCAGGGTGACTACAATGAGCAGTTCTTC. It translates to CSVEGQGDYNEQFF.

CDR3 sequence (DNA): TGCAGTGCTAGAATGGTTCGTGAGCAGTTCTTC. Translated: CSARMVREQFF. This sequence joins TRBV20-1 and TRBJ2-5, with unresolved D. Judging by the DNA end, TRBJ2-1 fits better; the J call may be wrong. CDR1 and CDR2 from the germline V gene are DFQATT and SNEGSKA (reference sequence). The CDR3 consists of 11 residues.

V usage is TRBV20-1 and J usage is TRBJ2-5; D is unresolved. Germline CDR1 reads DFQATT; CDR2 reads SNEGSKA (reference sequence). V lost 0 bases, J lost 3 bases, and 14 bases lay in between. The CDR3 totals 15 residues. The CDR3, as DNA: TGCAGTGCTAGAGATCTTCCCTTAGGGAAAGAGACCCAGTACTTC. This sequence encodes CSARDLPLGKETQYF.

J is TRBJ1-2 and V is TRBV6-5; 8 positions agree with TRBD1. Looked up from germline, CDR1 is MNHEY and CDR2 is SVGAGI. V dropped 9 bases and J dropped 3; count of bases not matched to a gene: 3. This CDR3 comprises 12 residues. CDR3 nucleotide sequence: TGTGCCAGTCAGGGGGCCGACTATGGCTACACCTTC. Amino acid sequence: CASQGADYGYTF.

The chain links TRBV7-3 to TRBJ2-5; 10 nucleotides agree with TRBD2. Trimming cost V 5 bases and J 3 bases; bases outside gene matches: 6. The CDR3 totals 15 residues. Germline-derived CDR1 and CDR2 are SGHTA and FQGTGA. The DNA of the CDR3 is TGTGCCAGCAGCCAATCTAGCGGGGGTAAAGAGACCCAGTACTTC. Encoded protein: CASSQSSGGKETQYF.

The rearrangement joins TRBV20-1 to TRBJ1-4; D is uncertain. Germline values: CDR1 DFQATT, CDR2 SNEGSKA (reference sequence). Trimming shortened V by 7 bases and J by 3 bases, and 12 bases separated the two germline ends. CDR3 length equals 13 residues. CDR3 region: CSVWTGANEKLFF. For the CDR3, the DNA is TGCAGTGTTTGGACGGGAGCTAATGAAAAACTGTTTTTT.

The chain combines TRBV10-3 with TRBJ2-1, with D possibly TRBD2 on 5 matching bases. The J call may not be correct, given that the DNA end is closer to TRBJ2-7. CDR3 size: 15 residues. Germline V gene lookup returns CDR1 ENHRY and CDR2 SYGVKD. The CDR3 region has the DNA TGTGCCATCAGTGAGTCATCGCGGAGGTTCTACGAGCAGTACTTC. Its protein is CAISESSRRFYEQYF.

V and J are TRBV10-3 and TRBJ2-1; TRBD1 matches 11 bases. The junction had 13 bases not matched to a gene; V was cut back by 0 bases and J by 12 bases. The CDR3 runs 17 residues. Germline V lookup: CDR1 ENHRY, CDR2 SYGVKD. CDR3 nucleotides: TGTGCCATCAGTGAGTCGCCCGGACAGGGGGCGCGCGTTGGGCAGTTCTTC. Translating gives CAISESPGQGARVGQFF.

The chain uses TRBV20-1 and TRBJ2-1; D not certain. Between the trimmed V and J ends, which lost 3 bases and 6 bases, there was a span of 3 bases. This CDR3 contains 10 residues. Germline CDR1 reads DFQATT; CDR2 reads SNEGSKA (reference sequence). CDR3 bases: TGCAGTGCTAGCACCAATGAGCAGTTCTTC. This codes for CSASTNEQFF.

The chain is built from TRBV10-3 and TRBJ1-2; maybe TRBD1 (6 bases). There are 13 residues in the CDR3. Trimming cost V 3 bases and J 5 bases, with 10 bases left between them. The germline V gene encodes CDR1 ENHRY and CDR2 SYGVKD. The CDR3: CAISDGGQYGYTF. DNA for the CDR3: TGTGCCATCAGTGACGGGGGGCAGTATGGCTACACCTTC.

The chain joins TRBV3-1 to TRBJ2-3; TRBD2 matches 14 bases. CDR3 size: 16 residues. V trimming: 1 base; J trimming: 6 bases; junction bases outside the gene matches: 3. Looked up from germline, CDR1 is LGHDT and CDR2 is YNNKEL (reference sequence). This chain's CDR3 is CASSQGLAGGMDTQYF. The DNA of the CDR3 is TGTGCCAGCAGCCAAGGACTAGCGGGGGGGATGGATACGCAGTATTTT.

This rearrangement joins TRBV29-1 to TRBJ1-6; D is unclear. V shed 4 bases and J shed 7 bases, with 8 bases lying between them. In germline, CDR1 is SQVTM, CDR2 ANQGSEA. The CDR3 is 12 amino acids. CDR3 in amino acids: CSVGSVNSPLHF. CDR3 coding DNA: TGCAGCGTTGGCTCGGTGAATTCACCCCTCCACTTT.

This clonotype was counted a few times. This chain uses TRBV5-1 with TRBJ2-5; 15 nucleotides agree with TRBD2. The DNA end lines up better with TRBJ2-1; the J call may be wrong. There are 16 residues in the CDR3. Per the germline V gene, CDR1 is SGHRS and CDR2 is YFSETQ. CDR3 amino acids: CASSYDGTSGGNEQFF. The CDR3 coding sequence is TGCGCCAGCAGCTATGATGGGACTAGCGGGGGGAATGAGCAGTTCTTC.